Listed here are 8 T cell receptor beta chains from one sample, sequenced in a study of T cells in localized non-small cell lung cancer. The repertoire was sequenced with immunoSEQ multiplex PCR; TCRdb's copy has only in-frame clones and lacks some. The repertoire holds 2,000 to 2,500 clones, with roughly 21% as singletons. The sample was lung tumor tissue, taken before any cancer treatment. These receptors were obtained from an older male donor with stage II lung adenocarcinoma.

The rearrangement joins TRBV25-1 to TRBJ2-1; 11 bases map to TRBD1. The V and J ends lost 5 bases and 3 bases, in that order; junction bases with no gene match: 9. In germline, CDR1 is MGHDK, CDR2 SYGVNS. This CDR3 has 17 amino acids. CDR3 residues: CASSTPTGTGGYNEQFF. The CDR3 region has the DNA TGTGCCAGCAGTACCCCCACCGGGACAGGGGGCTACAATGAGCAGTTCTTC.

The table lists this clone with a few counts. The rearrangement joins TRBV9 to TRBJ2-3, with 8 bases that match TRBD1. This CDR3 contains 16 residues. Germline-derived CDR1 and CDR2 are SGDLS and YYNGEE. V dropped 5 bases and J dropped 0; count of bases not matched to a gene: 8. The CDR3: CASSDSGGTSTDTQYF. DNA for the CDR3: TGTGCCAGCAGTGACTCAGGGGGCACTAGCACAGATACGCAGTATTTT.

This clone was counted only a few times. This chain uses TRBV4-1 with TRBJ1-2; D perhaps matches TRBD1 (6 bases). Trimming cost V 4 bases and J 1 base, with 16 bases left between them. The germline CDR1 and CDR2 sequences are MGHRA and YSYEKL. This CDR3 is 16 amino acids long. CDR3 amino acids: CASSPQSTGVNYGYTF. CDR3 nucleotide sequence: TGCGCCAGCAGCCCGCAATCGACAGGCGTTAACTATGGCTACACCTTC.

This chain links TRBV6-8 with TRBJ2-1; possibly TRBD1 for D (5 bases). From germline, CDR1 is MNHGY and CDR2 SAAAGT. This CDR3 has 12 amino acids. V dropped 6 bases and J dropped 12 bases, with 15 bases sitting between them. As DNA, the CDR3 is TGTGCCAGCAGATACAGACAGCACCTGCAGTTCTTC. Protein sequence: CASRYRQHLQFF.

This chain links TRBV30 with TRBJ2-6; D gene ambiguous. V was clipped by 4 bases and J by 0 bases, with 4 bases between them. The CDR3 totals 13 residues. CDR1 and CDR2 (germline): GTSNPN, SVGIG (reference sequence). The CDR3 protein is CAWTGSGANVLTF. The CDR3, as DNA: TGTGCCTGGACAGGCTCTGGGGCCAACGTCCTGACTTTC.

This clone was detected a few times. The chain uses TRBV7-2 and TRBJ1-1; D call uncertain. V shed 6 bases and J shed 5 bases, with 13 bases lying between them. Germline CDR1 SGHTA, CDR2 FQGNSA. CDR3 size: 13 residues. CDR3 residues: CASSSYARTEAFF. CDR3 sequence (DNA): TGTGCCAGCAGTTCCTACGCTCGGACTGAAGCTTTCTTT.

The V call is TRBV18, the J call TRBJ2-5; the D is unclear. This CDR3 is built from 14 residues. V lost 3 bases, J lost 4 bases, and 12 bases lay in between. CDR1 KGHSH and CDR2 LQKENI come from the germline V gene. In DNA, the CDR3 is TGTGCCAGCTCACCTAGTAACTCTAGAGAGACCCAGTACTTC. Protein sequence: CASSPSNSRETQYF.

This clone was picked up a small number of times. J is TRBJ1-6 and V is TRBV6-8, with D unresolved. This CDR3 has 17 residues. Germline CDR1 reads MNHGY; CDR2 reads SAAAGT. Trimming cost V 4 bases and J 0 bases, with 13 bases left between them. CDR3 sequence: CASSSAADDSYNSPLHF. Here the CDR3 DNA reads TGTGCCAGCAGTTCGGCCGCGGACGACTCCTATAATTCACCCCTCCACTTT.